These T cell receptor beta chains were read from a single sample in a study of blood T cell repertoires in COVID-19. This table comes from immunoSEQ multiplex PCR, and its TCRdb copy is limited to in-frame clones, with some not included. The sample has under 200,000 clones, approximately 90% seen once. Specimen: peripheral blood. These receptors were obtained from a man between 18 and 35 years old with active or convalescent COVID-19. Both conserved end residues are part of each CDR3. D genes are given only for firm matches. The size entry is marked missing in some rows and otherwise reads once, few, many or a size class.

d_gene	v_gene	j_gene	abundance	CDR3aa	CDR3nt
-	TRBV11-2	TRBJ1-6	-	CASTLKLNSPLHF	TGTGCCAGCACCCTCAAACTTAATTCACCCCTCCACTTT
-	TRBV6-1	TRBJ1-1	-	CASSERGHLNTEAFF	TGTGCCAGCAGTGAGAGGGGACACCTGAACACTGAAGCTTTCTTT
-	TRBV4-1	TRBJ2-1	-	CASSQEFGLYNEQFF	TGCGCCAGCAGCCAAGAATTTGGACTTTACAATGAGCAGTTCTTC
-	TRBV5-4	TRBJ2-2	-	CASSLAGFGGELFF	TGTGCCAGCAGCTTGGCGGGATTTGGCGGGGAGCTGTTTTTT
-	TRBV14	TRBJ1-2	-	CASSQDPQFGYTF	TGTGCCAGCAGCCAAGATCCCCAGTTTGGCTACACCTTC
-	TRBV9	TRBJ1-1	-	CASSDPGERATEAFF	TGTGCCAGCAGCGATCCAGGGGAACGGGCCACTGAAGCTTTCTTT
TRBD1	TRBV2	TRBJ1-4	few	CASIRGNNEKLFF	TGTGCCAGCATCAGGGGGAATAATGAAAAACTGTTTTTT
TRBD1	TRBV12-5	TRBJ1-2	-	CASGWGQLLDGYTF	TGTGCTAGTGGTTGGGGACAGCTCTTAGATGGCTACACCTTC
-	TRBV27	TRBJ1-6	-	CASRIRDYNSPLHF	TGTGCCAGCAGAATCAGGGACTATAATTCACCCCTCCACTTT
TRBD1	TRBV4-3	TRBJ1-1	-	CASSPGQGNMNTEAFF	TGCGCCAGCAGCCCCGGACAGGGAAATATGAACACTGAAGCTTTCTTT
-	TRBV5-4	TRBJ1-1	-	CASSLNAGTEAFF	TGTGCCAGCAGCTTGAATGCAGGGACTGAAGCTTTCTTT
-	TRBV18	TRBJ2-1	-	CASSPGQGSYNEQFF	TGTGCCAGCTCACCAGGGCAGGGGTCCTACAATGAGCAGTTCTTC
-	TRBV4-3	TRBJ2-7	-	CASSQIGASYEQYF	TGCGCCAGCAGCCAGATAGGGGCTTCCTACGAGCAGTACTTC
TRBD2	TRBV19	TRBJ2-1	-	CASSPAGTTNEQFF	TGTGCCAGTAGTCCAGCGGGGACTACCAATGAGCAGTTCTTC
-	TRBV2	TRBJ1-5	-	CASNREGPQHF	TGTGCCAGCAACCGAGAGGGGCCCCAGCATTTT
TRBD1	TRBV18	TRBJ1-5	-	CASSQLTGGDQPQHF	TGTGCCAGCTCACAACTCACAGGGGGCGATCAGCCCCAGCATTTT
TRBD1	TRBV11-3	TRBJ2-5	-	CASSTPDRGLETQYF	TGTGCCAGCAGCACCCCCGACAGGGGGCTAGAGACCCAGTACTTC
-	TRBV5-5	TRBJ1-1	-	CASSPTVGQGLFEAFF	TGTGCCAGCAGCCCGACGGTAGGGCAGGGACTATTTGAAGCTTTCTTT
TRBD1	TRBV27	TRBJ1-2	-	CASSLSGTGNGYTF	TGTGCCAGCAGTTTATCCGGGACAGGGAATGGCTACACCTTC
-	TRBV19	TRBJ2-2	once	CASRGLGATGELFF	TGTGCCAGTAGAGGGTTAGGGGCCACCGGGGAGCTGTTTTTT
-	TRBV27	TRBJ1-5	-	CASSYSAGFLNQPQHF	TGTGCCAGCAGTTATAGTGCAGGCTTCCTCAATCAGCCCCAGCATTTT
TRBD1	TRBV29-1	TRBJ1-1	-	CSAMTGGTEAFF	TGCAGCGCCATGACAGGGGGCACTGAAGCTTTCTTT
TRBD2	TRBV27	TRBJ2-5	once	CASSVTSGGDQETQYF	TGTGCCAGCAGTGTGACTAGCGGGGGGGACCAAGAGACCCAGTACTTC
TRBD1	TRBV7-3	TRBJ2-1	-	CASSLRGQGRNEQFF	TGTGCCAGCAGCTTAAGGGGACAGGGGCGAAATGAGCAGTTCTTC
-	TRBV25-1	TRBJ1-3	many	CASRSGGNTIYF	TGTGCCAGCAGATCAGGGGGAAACACCATATATTTT
TRBD1	TRBV27	TRBJ1-1	once	CASSYTGGNTEAFF	TGTGCCAGCAGTTACACAGGGGGAAACACTGAAGCTTTCTTT
-	TRBV7-9	TRBJ1-5	-	CASSLTATNQPQHF	TGTGCCAGCAGCTTGACAGCAACCAATCAGCCCCAGCATTTT
-	TRBV5-1	TRBJ2-1	-	CASSLSRSSYNEQFF	TGCGCCAGCAGCTTGTCCCGGAGCTCCTACAATGAGCAGTTCTTC
TRBD1	TRBV19	TRBJ1-1	-	CASKRGQENTEAFF	TGTGCCAGTAAACGCGGACAGGAGAACACTGAAGCTTTCTTT
-	TRBV3-1/TRBV3-2	TRBJ2-2	-	CASSQVRAGELFF	TGTGCCAGCAGCCAAGTACGGGCCGGGGAGCTGTTTTTT
TRBD1	TRBV6-6	TRBJ2-1	-	CASDPGTGFYNEQFF	TGTGCCAGCGACCCCGGGACAGGGTTCTACAATGAGCAGTTCTTC
-	TRBV7-9	TRBJ1-1	-	CASSFPPADTEAFF	TGTGCCAGCAGCTTCCCCCCCGCAGACACTGAAGCTTTCTTT
-	TRBV3-1/TRBV3-2	TRBJ2-1	-	CASSHINTGDYNEQFF	TGTGCCAGCAGCCACATAAACACGGGTGACTACAATGAGCAGTTCTTC
TRBD1	TRBV3-1/TRBV3-2	TRBJ2-7	-	CASSPDRAWEQYF	TGTGCCAGCAGCCCGGACAGGGCATGGGAGCAGTACTTC
-	TRBV18	TRBJ2-6	-	CASSPQGSGANVLTF	TGTGCCAGCTCCCCTCAGGGGTCTGGGGCCAACGTCCTGACTTTC
-	TRBV28	TRBJ1-2	-	CASSPNYGYTF	TGTGCCAGCAGTCCGAACTATGGCTACACCTTC
-	TRBV28	TRBJ1-1	once	CASPGRGRGYTEAFF	TGTGCCAGCCCTGGTCGGGGGAGGGGGTACACTGAAGCTTTCTTT
-	TRBV14	TRBJ1-1	-	CASSQVPRGSEAFF	TGTGCCAGCAGCCAAGTCCCCCGGGGGTCAGAAGCTTTCTTT
TRBD1	TRBV19	TRBJ1-1	once	CATYRGNTEAFF	TGTGCCACCTACAGGGGGAACACTGAAGCTTTCTTT
TRBD1	TRBV2	TRBJ1-2	-	CASSDDRGNGYTF	TGTGCCAGCAGTGACGACAGGGGGAATGGCTACACCTTC
TRBD1	TRBV7-2	TRBJ2-1	-	CASSSPGQGDNEQFF	TGTGCCAGCAGCTCTCCGGGACAGGGAGACAATGAGCAGTTCTTC
TRBD1	TRBV7-2	TRBJ1-2	-	CASSLGGTGYGYTF	TGTGCCAGCAGCTTAGGGGGGACAGGGTATGGCTACACCTTC
TRBD1	TRBV18	TRBJ2-4	-	CASSPGQLIAKNIQYF	TGTGCCAGCTCACCGGGACAGCTTATAGCCAAAAACATTCAGTACTTC
-	TRBV14	TRBJ2-7	-	CASSQDSSYEQYF	TGTGCCAGCAGCCAAGATTCCAGCTACGAGCAGTACTTC